Listed below are T cell receptor beta chains from one sample, sequenced in a study of shared clonotypes between healthy human individuals. This table comes from immunoSEQ multiplex PCR, and its TCRdb copy is limited to in-frame clones, with some not included. Of a few million clones in the sample, around 90% are singletons; the top ten hold 0.37%. Sequencing was performed on naive CD4+ T cells from PBMCs. The receptors shown here come from a young man in good health. Some clones in this sample may be carry-over from other donors' samples. Both conserved end residues are part of each CDR3. Each record gives: V gene, clone size, D gene, J gene, CDR3 DNA, CDR3 protein. The D gene is left open where the match is weak. The size field is filled for only some rows; it gives once, few, many or a size class.

TRBV10-3	.	TRBD2	TRBJ2-7	TGTGCCATCACGCGGGAGGGGGGTCGTCCGCAGTACTTC	CAITREGGRPQYF
TRBV6-1	.	.	TRBJ1-2	TGTGCCAGCAGTGAAGCGGTCCTGAGGGAAGTTAACTATGGCTACACCTTC	CASSEAVLREVNYGYTF
TRBV7-9	.	.	TRBJ1-1	TGTGCCAGCAGCTTCGTTATGAACACTGAAGCTTTCTTT	CASSFVMNTEAFF
TRBV7-9	.	TRBD1	TRBJ2-5	TGTGCCAGCAGCTTAGCGTATCACAGGGGCCGCCCTAAAGGGGAGACCCAGTACTTC	CASSLAYHRGRPKGETQYF
TRBV5-1	.	TRBD2	TRBJ2-3	TGCGCCAGCAGCCCCGGACTAGCGGGAGGAATCACAGATACGCAGTATTTT	CASSPGLAGGITDTQYF
TRBV27	.	.	TRBJ2-3	TGTGCCAGCAGTGAAACCCCAGGGCCAGCTTGGGGCACAGATACGCAGTATTTT	CASSETPGPAWGTDTQYF
TRBV5-1	.	TRBD1	TRBJ1-1	TGCGCCAGCAGCGTGGGGGACAGGGGTCCTGAAGCTTTCTTT	CASSVGDRGPEAFF
TRBV5-1	once	.	TRBJ2-5	TGCGCCAGCAGGATACAGGGTTCGGAGACCCAGTACTTC	CASRIQGSETQYF
TRBV2	.	.	TRBJ2-3	TGTGCCAGCAGCGAGAGGCACTGGACAGATACGCAGTATTTT	CASSERHWTDTQYF
TRBV27	.	.	TRBJ1-1	TGTGCCAGCAAGCCCTTGGTTGAAGGAGTGAACACTGAAGCTTTCTTT	CASKPLVEGVNTEAFF
TRBV19	.	.	TRBJ1-3	TGTGCCAGTAGTAATCCAGAATTCACTGGAAACACCATATATTTT	CASSNPEFTGNTIYF
TRBV11-2	.	.	TRBJ1-2	TGTGCCAGCAGCTTAGATTTGAGGGGCAACTATGGCTACACCTTC	CASSLDLRGNYGYTF
TRBV5-1	.	TRBD1	TRBJ2-2	TGCGCCAGCAGCTCCGGGACAGGGGGCACCGGGGAGCTGTTTTTT	CASSSGTGGTGELFF
TRBV6-6	.	TRBD2	TRBJ2-7	TGTGCCAGCAGGGGAGGGACCTACGAGCAGTACTTC	CASRGGTYEQYF
TRBV7-3	.	TRBD2	TRBJ2-1	TGTGCCAGCAGCTTATTGACTAGCGGGAGGGTTGAGCAGTTCTTC	CASSLLTSGRVEQFF
TRBV11-2	.	.	TRBJ2-7	TGTGCCAGCAGCTTAGACCCGGGGAGAGGACTAAGGGGGGAGCAGTACTTC	CASSLDPGRGLRGEQYF
TRBV30	.	.	TRBJ1-2	TGTGCCTGGAGGCTCCCCCCCAGGGGAGGTAACTATGGCTACACCTTC	CAWRLPPRGGNYGYTF
TRBV7-2	.	TRBD2	TRBJ2-7	TGTGCCAGCAGCCTCGCCGGGACTAGCGGACCATACGAGCAGTACTTC	CASSLAGTSGPYEQYF
TRBV5-1	once	TRBD1	TRBJ1-1	TGCGCCAGCAGCTTGCACAGGGGAGACACTGAAGCTTTCTTT	CASSLHRGDTEAFF
TRBV11-1	.	.	TRBJ1-2	TGTGCCAGCAGCTTAGACCCTTCTAACTATGGCTACACCTTC	CASSLDPSNYGYTF
TRBV9	.	.	TRBJ1-1	TGTGCCAGCAGCGTGGGCGGAGACGCTGAAGCTTTCTTT	CASSVGGDAEAFF
TRBV2	.	TRBD2	TRBJ2-1	TGTGCCAGCAGCGTCATGGACGCGGGAGGGGTGAACAATGAGCAGTTCTTC	CASSVMDAGGVNNEQFF
TRBV6-1	.	.	TRBJ2-1	TGTGCCAGCAGTCCCAGGGGACGGTACAATGAGCAGTTCTTC	CASSPRGRYNEQFF
TRBV28	few	.	TRBJ1-2	TGTGCCAGCAGTCCCCCCGGGGGCAGCTATGGCTACACCTTC	CASSPPGGSYGYTF
TRBV27	.	.	TRBJ1-1	TGTGCCAGCAGTTCTCCTCGGCGAAACACTGAAGCTTTCTTT	CASSSPRRNTEAFF
TRBV5-1	.	.	TRBJ2-2	TGCGCCAGCAGCTATGGGGCCCTCACCGGGGAGCTGTTTTTT	CASSYGALTGELFF
TRBV5-1	.	.	TRBJ2-7	TGCGCCAGCAGCTCACAGGGGGGCGGGAGCACTCCTACGGAGCAGTACTTC	CASSSQGGGSTPTEQYF
TRBV29-1	once	.	TRBJ1-2	TGCAGCGTTGCCCTTACGGGGGGTGGCTACACCTTC	CSVALTGGGYTF
TRBV11-3	once	TRBD1	TRBJ2-7	TGTGCCAGCAGCGCGGACAGGTCAGGGGGCGAGCAGTACTTC	CASSADRSGGEQYF
TRBV27	.	.	TRBJ1-1	TGTGCCAGCAGTTCCCAACAGCTGATGAACACTGAAGCTTTCTTT	CASSSQQLMNTEAFF
TRBV6-5	.	.	TRBJ1-2	TGTGCCAGCAGTTACTCGTCCGGGCCAGTCTATGGCTACACCTTC	CASSYSSGPVYGYTF
TRBV5-1	.	TRBD1	TRBJ2-7	TGCGCCAGCAGCTTTCGGGACAGTACCTACGAGCAGTACTTC	CASSFRDSTYEQYF
TRBV7-9	.	TRBD1	TRBJ1-3	TGTGCCAGCAGCTCCGACAGGGGATATTCTGGAAACACCATATATTTT	CASSSDRGYSGNTIYF
TRBV5-5	.	.	TRBJ2-7	TGTGCCAGCAGCTCATCAGGAACCTACGAGCAGTACTTC	CASSSSGTYEQYF
TRBV15	.	TRBD1	TRBJ1-1	TGTGCCACCAGCCCGATTCCAGGGGGCAGGGACACTGAAGCTTTCTTT	CATSPIPGGRDTEAFF
TRBV6-1	.	TRBD1	TRBJ1-1	TGTGCCAGCAGTGACCCGGGACAGGGACGTCGAGATTTCTTT	CASSDPGQGRRDFF
TRBV18	.	TRBD1	TRBJ2-7	TGTGCCAGCTCCCAGGGGGCAGGGTCCTACGAGCAGTACTTC	CASSQGAGSYEQYF
TRBV29-1	.	TRBD2	TRBJ2-1	TGCAGCGTTGAGGGGGGAGGGCTCAATGAGCAGTTCTTC	CSVEGGGLNEQFF
TRBV7-2	.	TRBD1	TRBJ2-5	TGTGCCAGCAGGGACAGGGCCCAAGAGACCCAGTACTTC	CASRDRAQETQYF
TRBV10-2	.	TRBD2	TRBJ2-5	TGCGCCAGCAGTGAGTCCGGGACTAGGCAAGAGACCCAGTACTTC	CASSESGTRQETQYF
TRBV7-9	.	TRBD2	TRBJ2-2	TGTGCCAGCAGCGTCGGGACTAGTGGGCCTAAGGAGCTGTTTTTT	CASSVGTSGPKELFF
TRBV19	.	TRBD1	TRBJ2-1	TGTGCCAGTAGTCATCCAGGGGGCTCCTACAATGAGCAGTTCTTC	CASSHPGGSYNEQFF
TRBV28	.	.	TRBJ2-4	TGTGCCAGCTGGGGGGTCCAGAAAAACATTCAGTACTTC	CASWGVQKNIQYF
TRBV5-1	.	TRBD2	TRBJ2-3	TGCGCCAGCAGCTTGGTTCTTGCGGGAGTGTCAGATACGCAGTATTTT	CASSLVLAGVSDTQYF
TRBV4-3	.	TRBD2	TRBJ2-3	TGCGCCAGCAGCCACCACAGGGACCCGAAGCGGGAGGATTGGGATACGCAGTATTTT	CASSHHRDPKREDWDTQYF
TRBV27	.	TRBD2	TRBJ2-2	TGTGCCAGCAGTTTTCGGCGGGAGAGCACCGGGGAGCTGTTTTTT	CASSFRRESTGELFF